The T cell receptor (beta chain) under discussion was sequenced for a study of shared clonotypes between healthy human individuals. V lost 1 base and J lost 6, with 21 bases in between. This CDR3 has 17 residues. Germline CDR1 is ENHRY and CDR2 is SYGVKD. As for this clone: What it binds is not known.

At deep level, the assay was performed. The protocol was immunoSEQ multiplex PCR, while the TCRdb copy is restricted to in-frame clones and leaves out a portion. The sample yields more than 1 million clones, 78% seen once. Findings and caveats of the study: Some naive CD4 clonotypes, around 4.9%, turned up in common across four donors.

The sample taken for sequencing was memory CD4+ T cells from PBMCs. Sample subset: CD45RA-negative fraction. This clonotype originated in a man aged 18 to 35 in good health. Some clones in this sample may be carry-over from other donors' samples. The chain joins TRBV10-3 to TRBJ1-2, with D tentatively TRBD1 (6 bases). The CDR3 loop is CAISEWTANVEGNGYTF. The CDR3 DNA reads TGTGCCATCAGTGAGTGGACAGCCAACGTCGAGGGTAATGGCTACACCTTC.